This entry describes one T cell receptor (beta chain). Per the germline V gene, CDR1 is SGHTA and CDR2 is FQGNSA. The V end lost 6 bases, the J end lost 9 bases, and 15 bases lay between the germline ends. CDR3 length: 13 residues. As processed by the authors: Estimates of nucleated cell counts were drawn from the amplification of reference gene primers. Profiled with immunoSEQ multiplex PCR; TCRdb holds only in-frame clones, not every one. V, J and clone size reflect that table, while D and trimming were determined from the DNA. The sample has 100,000 to 150,000 clones, approximately 83% seen once. This sample stems from a study of blood T cell repertoires in COVID-19.

The receptor was derived from a woman in her seventies with acute or convalescent COVID-19. The chain is built from TRBV7-2 and TRBJ1-5; D remains unclear. Sequencing input: peripheral blood. The CDR3 region is CASRQKQGGPQHF. In DNA form, the CDR3 reads TGTGCCAGCAGGCAGAAGCAAGGAGGGCCCCAGCATTTT.